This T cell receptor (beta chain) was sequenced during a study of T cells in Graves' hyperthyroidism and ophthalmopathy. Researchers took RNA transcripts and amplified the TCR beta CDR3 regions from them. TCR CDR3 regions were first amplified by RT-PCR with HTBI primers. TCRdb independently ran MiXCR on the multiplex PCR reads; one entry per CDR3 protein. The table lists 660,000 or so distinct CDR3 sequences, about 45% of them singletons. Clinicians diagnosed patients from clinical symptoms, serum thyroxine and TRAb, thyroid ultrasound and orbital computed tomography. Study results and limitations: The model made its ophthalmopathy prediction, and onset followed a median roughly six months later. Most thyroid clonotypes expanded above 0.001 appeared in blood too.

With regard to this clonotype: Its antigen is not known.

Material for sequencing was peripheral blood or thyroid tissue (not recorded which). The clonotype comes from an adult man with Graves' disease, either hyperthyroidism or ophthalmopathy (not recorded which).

CDR3 DNA sequence: TGCAGTGCTAGAGATAACGGGGTAGGAGAGACCCAGTACTTC. Translated: CSARDNGVGETQYF. The genes are TRBV20-1 and TRBJ2-5, with a weak D call TRBD2 (5 bases). In germline, CDR1 is DFQATT, CDR2 SNEGSKA (reference sequence). The CDR3 is made up of 14 amino acids. Trimming left V 0 bases short and J 4 bases short, with 12 bases between.